These 24 T cell receptor beta chains were sequenced from one sample in a study of control samples from healthy donors and cancer patients. The repertoire was sequenced with immunoSEQ multiplex PCR; TCRdb's copy has only in-frame clones and lacks some. The data show 150,000 to 180,000 clones, approximately 94% seen once. Input material: blood. These receptors came from a man in his forties in good health.

The V and J genes are TRBV7-3 and TRBJ1-2; D call uncertain. The CDR3 is 13 residues long. In germline, CDR1 is SGHTA, CDR2 FQGTGA. The V end was cut by 2 bases, the J end by 1 base, with 5 bases between. The CDR3 reads CASSLQGNYGYTF. In DNA, the CDR3 is TGTGCCAGCAGCTTACAAGGTAACTATGGCTACACCTTC. Full variable domain (remainder filled in from reference TRBV7-3 and TRBJ1-2): GAGVSQTPSNKVTEKGKYVELRCDPISGHTALYWYRQSLGQGPEFLIYFQGTGAADDSGLPNDRFFAVRPEGSVSTLKIQRTERGDSAVYLCASSLQGNYGYTFGSGTRLTVV.

The rearrangement links TRBV4-1 to TRBJ2-5; D unclear. The CDR3 is made up of 13 amino acids. Between the trimmed V and J ends, which lost 1 base and 4 bases, there was a span of 7 bases. Germline lookup yields CDR1 MGHRA and CDR2 YSYEKL. In DNA, the CDR3 is TGCGCCAGCAGCCAAGGGAGAAGAGAGACCCAGTACTTC. Residues: CASSQGRRETQYF.

V usage is TRBV19 and J usage is TRBJ1-2; 9 bases are shared with TRBD1. This CDR3 is 15 amino acids long. Unmatched junction bases numbered 9, after V lost 6 bases and J lost 4 bases. Germline assignment: CDR1 LNHDA and CDR2 SQIVND (reference sequence). The CDR3 DNA reads as TGTGCCAGTAGCCCTGGGGGACAGGGCGCCTATGGCTACACCTTC. Its protein product is CASSPGGQGAYGYTF.

This sequence joins TRBV19 and TRBJ1-5, with TRBD1 matching 8 bases. Germline V lookup: CDR1 LNHDA, CDR2 SQIVND (reference sequence). This CDR3 region has 15 residues. J gave up 4 bases and V 4 bases, and 6 bases lay outside the gene matches. CDR3: CASSKPGGLNQPQHF. The CDR3 DNA reads TGTGCCAGTAGTAAGCCAGGGGGCCTTAATCAGCCCCAGCATTTT.

This chain joins TRBV4-1 and TRBJ2-6; possible D gene TRBD1, 5 bases. The germline V gene encodes CDR1 MGHRA and CDR2 YSYEKL. V was pared by 0 bases and J by 0 bases, with 15 bases between. CDR3 size: 19 residues. Here the CDR3 reads CASSQDVPSGISGANVLTF. The CDR3 nucleotides are TGCGCCAGCAGCCAAGACGTCCCCTCAGGGATCTCTGGGGCCAACGTCCTGACTTTC.

In nucleotides, the CDR3 is TGTGCCTGGGGGAACAGGGGGCTCGGGACCCAGTACTTC. Amino acids: CAWGNRGLGTQYF. This chain connects TRBV30 to TRBJ2-5; 9 bases are shared with TRBD1. This CDR3 is built from 13 residues. CDR1 is GTSNPN, CDR2 SVGIG, per germline (reference sequence). The V gene end was trimmed by 5 bases and the J gene end by 7 bases; junction bases not matched to a gene: 8.

This clone was counted a single time. The rearrangement joins TRBV6-5 to TRBJ1-3, with D unclear. Germline CDR1 and CDR2: MNHEY and SVGAGI. With 0 bases removed from V and 2 bases from J, the gap between germline ends came to 8 bases. This CDR3 has 15 amino acids. The CDR3 sequence: CASSYSKAAGNTIYF. CDR3 nucleotide sequence: TGTGCCAGCAGTTACTCGAAGGCCGCTGGAAACACCATATATTTT.

This chain uses TRBV30 with TRBJ1-1; TRBD1 might be the D (5 bases). Between the trimmed V and J ends, which lost 3 bases and 3 bases, there was a span of 14 bases. CDR1 and CDR2 (germline): GTSNPN, SVGIG (reference sequence). The CDR3 covers 14 residues. CDR3 in DNA: TGTGCCTGGAGCCAGGGCCCTGCGCACACTGAAGCTTTCTTT. Encoded protein: CAWSQGPAHTEAFF.

The gene calls are TRBV4-1 and TRBJ1-2; TRBD1 might be the D (6 bases). The CDR3 sequence is 16 residues long. The V gene's germline CDR1 is MGHRA and CDR2 YSYEKL. V lost 0 bases and J 8 bases, leaving 19 bases between the germline ends. The CDR3 region has the DNA TGCGCCAGCAGCCAAGAAGTTCGTGGGGGGGCGGAAGGCTACACCTTC. Translated: CASSQEVRGGAEGYTF.

The chain uses TRBV5-1 and TRBJ1-5; D uncertain. The CDR3 loop spans 13 amino acids. The V and J ends lost 4 bases and 4 bases respectively, with 9 bases between them. The germline gives CDR1 SGHRS, CDR2 YFSETQ. The DNA for the CDR3 is TGCGCCAGCAGCAAGTACCCTAATCAGCCCCAGCATTTT. This gives the protein CASSKYPNQPQHF.

This chain uses TRBV6-5 with TRBJ2-3; 7 bases map to TRBD1. J gave up 4 bases and V 0 bases, and 1 base lay outside the gene matches. CDR1 and CDR2 (germline): MNHEY, SVGAGI. The CDR3 is made up of 14 amino acids. CDR3 bases: TGTGCCAGCAGTTACTCCCAGGGGGCAGATACGCAGTATTTT. Its translation: CASSYSQGADTQYF.

V is TRBV5-1 and J is TRBJ1-1, with 7 bases aligning to TRBD1. The junction had 6 bases not matched to a gene; V was cut back by 4 bases and J by 6 bases. The germline gives CDR1 SGHRS, CDR2 YFSETQ. This CDR3 spans 13 amino acids. CDR3 in DNA: TGCGCCAGCAGCACGACAGGGAAGGCTGAAGCTTTCTTT. Protein: CASSTTGKAEAFF.

V usage is TRBV2 and J usage is TRBJ2-7; 8 nucleotides line up with TRBD2. The germline V gene has CDR1 SNHLY and CDR2 FYNNEI. The CDR3 loop spans 13 amino acids. V trimming: 5 bases; J trimming: 9 bases; junction bases outside the gene matches: 9. The DNA for the CDR3 is TGTGCCAGCAGTCTAGCGGGCCTTCCGGGGCAGTACTTC. It yields the protein CASSLAGLPGQYF.

The chain recombines TRBV5-1 with TRBJ1-3; a weak D match, TRBD1 (6 bases). V was cut by 0 bases and J by 1 base, with 20 bases left in between. Germline CDR1 SGHRS, CDR2 YFSETQ. The CDR3 has 19 residues. The CDR3: CASSLGQGSNQISGNTIYF. Here the CDR3 DNA reads TGCGCCAGCAGCTTGGGGCAGGGGTCGAACCAGATTTCTGGAAACACCATATATTTT. Looking up the rest from reference TRBV5-1 and TRBJ1-3 gives the full variable domain: KAGVTQTPRYLIKTRGQQVTLSCSPISGHRSVSWYQQTPGQGLQFLFEYFSETQRNKGNFPGRFSGRQFSNSRSEMNVSTLELGDSALYLCASSLGQGSNQISGNTIYFGEGSWLTVV.

The rearrangement uses TRBV2 and TRBJ1-1, with D unclear. V was pared by 8 bases and J by 7 bases, with 11 bases between. Germline CDR1 SNHLY, CDR2 FYNNEI. This CDR3 contains 11 residues. The CDR3 is CASGGPVEAFF. The CDR3 region has the DNA TGTGCCAGCGGCGGTCCGGTTGAAGCTTTCTTT.

V gene TRBV28 combines with J gene TRBJ1-1; D unclear. Per germline, CDR1 MDHEN and CDR2 SYDVKM. With 10 bases removed from V and 1 base from J, the gap between germline ends came to 7 bases. This CDR3 spans 11 amino acids. The CDR3 sequence: CATEGNTEAFF. The CDR3 nucleotides read TGTGCCACCGAGGGGAACACTGAAGCTTTCTTT. The full variable domain, completed using reference TRBV28 and TRBJ1-1, is DVKVTQSSRYLVKRTGEKVFLECVQDMDHENMFWYRQDPGLGLRLIYFSYDVKMKEKGDIPEGYSVSREKKERFSLILESASTNQTSMYLCATEGNTEAFFGQGTRLTVV.

The chain is built from TRBV4-1 and TRBJ1-1; 7 bases match TRBD1. CDR1 and CDR2 from the germline V gene are MGHRA and YSYEKL. The CDR3 covers 16 residues. V shed 3 bases, J shed 6 bases, and the junction held 13 bases outside the gene matches. The CDR3 DNA reads as TGCGCCAGCAGCCAGGCAAAGACAGGGATGGGGCCTGAAGCTTTCTTT. Residues: CASSQAKTGMGPEAFF.

The rearrangement uses TRBV7-6 and TRBJ1-4; D is uncertain. The germline CDR1 and CDR2 sequences are SGHVS and FNYEAQ. This CDR3 contains 16 residues. V lost 3 bases to trimming and J lost 3 bases, with 14 bases between them. DNA for the CDR3: TGTGCCAGCAGCTTCCGGACGGAGTCCGCTAATGAAAAACTGTTTTTT. Protein: CASSFRTESANEKLFF.

This sequence joins TRBV4-2 and TRBJ2-3; 14 nucleotides line up with TRBD2. V lost 3 bases and J lost 4; bases outside the gene matches: 6. The germline V gene encodes CDR1 LGHNA and CDR2 YNFKEQ. This CDR3 comprises 17 residues. DNA of the CDR3: TGTGCCAGCAGCCAGTTACGACTAGCGGGGGGGTCAGATACGCAGTATTTT. It codes for CASSQLRLAGGSDTQYF.

The V call is TRBV3-1 (or the pseudogene TRBV3-2), the J call TRBJ2-7, with D tentatively TRBD1 (7 bases). From germline, CDR1 is LGHDT and CDR2 YNNKEL (reference sequence). CDR3 length: 16 residues. V gave up 1 base and J gave up 0 bases, with 13 bases separating them. The CDR3 reads CASSQGSGGSSYEQYF. The CDR3 coding sequence is TGTGCCAGCAGCCAAGGGTCAGGGGGGAGCTCCTACGAGCAGTACTTC.

The rearrangement uses TRBV9 and TRBJ1-2; D is ambiguous. V lost 3 bases to trimming and J lost 8 bases, with 14 bases between them. This CDR3 spans 13 amino acids. The V gene's germline CDR1 is SGDLS and CDR2 YYNGEE. The DNA for the CDR3 is TGTGCCAGCAGCGGGACCCCGCGAGGGGGCTACACCTTC. Translating gives CASSGTPRGGYTF.

The chain joins TRBV19 to TRBJ1-1; D possibly corresponds to TRBD1 (5 bases). Trimming took 3 bases from V and 5 from J, leaving 13 bases between them. The CDR3 has 14 amino acids. The germline gives CDR1 LNHDA, CDR2 SQIVND (reference sequence). CDR3 protein: CASSMGPKGTEAFF. The CDR3 nucleotides are TGTGCCAGTAGTATGGGGCCAAAGGGAACTGAAGCTTTCTTT. The complete variable domain, with remaining parts taken from reference TRBV19 and TRBJ1-1, reads DGGITQSPKYLFRKEGQNVTLSCEQNLNHDAMYWYRQDPGQGLRLIYYSQIVNDFQKGDIAEGYSVSREKKESFPLTVTSAQKNPTAFYLCASSMGPKGTEAFFGQGTRLTVV.

V usage is TRBV6-6 and J usage is TRBJ1-2; TRBD1 agrees at 8 bases. Unmatched junction bases numbered 7, after V lost 4 bases and J lost 6 bases. The germline V gene encodes CDR1 MNHNY and CDR2 SVGAGI (reference sequence). CDR3 length: 14 amino acids. In DNA, the CDR3 is TGTGCCAGCAGTTGGGGGACAGGCCCAGATGGCTACACCTTC. Protein: CASSWGTGPDGYTF.

The chain combines TRBV5-6 with TRBJ1-1; D may be TRBD1 (5 bases). Germline CDR1 SGHDT, CDR2 YYEEEE. V was clipped by 0 bases and J by 3 bases, with 9 bases between them. The CDR3 runs to 14 residues. CDR3 DNA sequence: TGTGCCAGCAGCTTGGGGGGGTCCGACACTGAAGCTTTCTTT. This translates into CASSLGGSDTEAFF. Full variable domain (rest looked up from reference TRBV5-6 and TRBJ1-1): DAGVTQSPTHLIKTRGQQVTLRCSPKSGHDTVSWYQQALGQGPQFIFQYYEEEERQRGNFPDRFSGHQFPNYSSELNVNALLLGDSALYLCASSLGGSDTEAFFGQGTRLTVV.